These T cell receptor beta chains were read from a single sample in a study of blood T cell repertoires in COVID-19. TCRdb's copy holds only in-frame clones and misses some; the assay was immunoSEQ multiplex PCR. The repertoire holds 30,000 to 35,000 clones, with around 87% as singletons. The sequencing input was peripheral blood. The source of these receptors is a man in his 60s with active COVID-19. The CDR3 runs from the conserved cysteine through the conserved F or W. The D gene is left open where the match is weak. Clone size appears in some rows only: once, few, many, or a class for an expanded clone.

d_call,j_call,v_call,clone_size,cdr3_aa,cdr3_nt
TRBD1,TRBJ2-7,TRBV6-2/TRBV6-3,few,CASSTWTGARYEQYF,TGTGCCAGCAGTACCTGGACAGGGGCTAGGTACGAGCAGTACTTC
.,TRBJ2-7,TRBV12-3/TRBV12-4,.,CASSLEGHEQYF,TGTGCCAGCAGTTTAGAGGGGCACGAGCAGTACTTC
.,TRBJ2-3,TRBV7-2,.,CASSLNMGGGADTQYF,TGTGCCAGCAGCTTAAATATGGGAGGAGGAGCAGATACGCAGTATTTT
TRBD2,TRBJ2-3,TRBV29-1,.,CSVSGGVVTDTQYF,TGCAGCGTCAGCGGGGGGGTTGTTACAGATACGCAGTATTTT
TRBD2,TRBJ2-1,TRBV9,.,CASSQSGGSYNEQFF,TGTGCCAGCAGCCAAAGCGGGGGGTCCTACAATGAGCAGTTCTTC
.,TRBJ2-2,TRBV7-7,.,CASSSFVGGTGELFF,TGTGCCAGCAGCTCCTTCGTCGGGGGCACCGGGGAGCTGTTTTTT
TRBD1,TRBJ1-1,TRBV7-2,.,CASSRDREVGIF,TGTGCCAGCAGCCGGGACAGGGAGGTCGGTATCTTT
.,TRBJ1-2,TRBV24-1,few,CATSDGQGWNYGYTF,TGTGCCACCAGTGATGGGCAGGGATGGAACTATGGCTACACCTTC
.,TRBJ1-1,TRBV21-1,.,CASSKAEVKDTEAFF,TGTGCCAGCAGCAAAGCTGAGGTGAAGGACACTGAAGCTTTCTTT
.,TRBJ1-2,TRBV9,.,CASSVGRSNYGYTF,TGTGCCAGCAGCGTGGGGAGGTCGAACTATGGCTACACCTTC
.,TRBJ1-6,TRBV11-2,few,CASSAMINSPLHF,TGTGCCAGCAGCGCGATGATCAATTCACCCCTCCACTTT
TRBD2,TRBJ2-1,TRBV27,.,CASGQWTSGRSYNEQFF,TGTGCCAGCGGACAATGGACTAGCGGACGCTCCTACAATGAGCAGTTCTTC
.,TRBJ2-3,TRBV6-5,.,CASSPQGSEDTQYF,TGTGCCAGCAGCCCCCAGGGTTCGGAAGATACGCAGTATTTT
.,TRBJ2-7,TRBV4-3,.,CASSQASRGHYEQYF,TGCGCCAGCAGCCAAGCCTCGAGGGGACACTACGAGCAGTACTTC
.,TRBJ2-2,TRBV5-4,.,CASSLAVSGGTGELFF,TGTGCCAGCAGCTTGGCCGTGTCTGGAGGCACCGGGGAGCTGTTTTTT
.,TRBJ2-7,TRBV7-8,.,CASSSETVTDEQYF,TGTGCCAGCAGCTCCGAGACAGTGACCGACGAGCAGTACTTC
TRBD2,TRBJ2-3,TRBV2,.,CASSWLAGADTQYF,TGTGCCAGCAGTTGGTTAGCGGGGGCAGATACGCAGTATTTT
.,TRBJ1-4,TRBV6-1,.,CASSGGAGGSATNEKLFF,TGTGCCAGCAGTGGCGGGGCGGGGGGCTCGGCAACTAATGAAAAACTGTTTTTT
.,TRBJ1-3,TRBV2,.,CASSHDSVGNTIYF,TGTGCCAGCAGTCATGACAGCGTTGGAAACACCATATATTTT
TRBD1,TRBJ1-2,TRBV5-3,.,CARSQRQGAFYGYTF,TGTGCCAGAAGCCAACGACAGGGGGCGTTCTATGGCTACACCTTC
.,TRBJ2-3,TRBV7-6,.,CASSQNPGSNSDTQYF,TGTGCCAGCAGCCAAAATCCCGGGAGCAACTCAGATACGCAGTATTTT
TRBD1,TRBJ2-7,TRBV7-8,.,CASSFDRGRVEQYF,TGTGCCAGCAGCTTCGACAGGGGGCGCGTCGAGCAGTACTTC
TRBD2,TRBJ2-1,TRBV5-4,.,CASSQTSGGAHEQFF,TGTGCCAGCAGCCAGACTAGCGGGGGGGCCCATGAGCAGTTCTTC